This T cell receptor beta chain derives from a study of cytomegalovirus exposure and HLA in healthy donors. Use of 60 Vbeta and 13 Jbeta primers characterized the PCR. Profiling relied on immunoSEQ multiplex PCR, and the TCRdb table lists in-frame clones only, not all of them. Of 180,000 or so clones listed, about four fifths are singletons. General observations from the study: Most likely, a cluster of highly shared sequence variants arose as a sequencing artifact. The HLA-A and HLA-B alleles of most subjects were reportedly predicted accurately from TCR beta sequences. A few chains tied to CMV proved CMV antigen-specific in vitro.

The V gene's germline CDR1 is LNHDA and CDR2 SQIVND (reference sequence). V was cut by 6 bases and J by 2 bases, with 11 bases left in between. The CDR3 loop spans 15 amino acids. Comment on this clone: Its specificity is unknown.

The sequenced sample consisted of PBMCs. The rearrangement joins TRBV19 to TRBJ2-6; D remains unclear. The receptor was derived from a female donor in good health and CMV-seronegative. The CDR3 loop reads CASRPRWAGANVLTF. The CDR3 coding sequence is TGTGCCAGTAGACCCAGGTGGGCTGGGGCCAACGTCCTGACTTTC.